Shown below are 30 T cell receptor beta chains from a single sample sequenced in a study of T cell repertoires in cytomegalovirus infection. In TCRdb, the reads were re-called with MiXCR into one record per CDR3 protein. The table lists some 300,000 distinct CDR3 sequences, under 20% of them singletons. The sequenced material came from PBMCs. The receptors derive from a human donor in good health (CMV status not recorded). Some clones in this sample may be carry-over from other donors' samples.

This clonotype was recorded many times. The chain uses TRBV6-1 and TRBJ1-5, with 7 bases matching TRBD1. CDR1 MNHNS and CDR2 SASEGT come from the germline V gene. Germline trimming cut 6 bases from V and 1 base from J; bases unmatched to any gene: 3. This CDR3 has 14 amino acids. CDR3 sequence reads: CASRDRRSNQPQHF. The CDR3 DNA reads TGTGCCAGCAGGGACAGGCGAAGCAATCAGCCCCAGCATTTT.

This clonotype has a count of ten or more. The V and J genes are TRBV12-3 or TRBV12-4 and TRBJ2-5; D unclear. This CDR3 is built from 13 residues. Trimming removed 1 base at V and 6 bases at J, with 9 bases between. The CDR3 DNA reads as TGTGCCAGCAGTTTAGAGGTGGGCCAGACCCAGTACTTC. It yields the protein CASSLEVGQTQYF.

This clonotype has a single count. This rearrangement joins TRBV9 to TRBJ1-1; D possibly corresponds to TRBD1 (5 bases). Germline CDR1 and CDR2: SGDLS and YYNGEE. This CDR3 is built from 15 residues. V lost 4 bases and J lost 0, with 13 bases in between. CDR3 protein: CASSPNLGVNTEAFF. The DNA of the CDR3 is TGTGCCAGCAGCCCTAATCTGGGGGTGAACACTGAAGCTTTCTTT.

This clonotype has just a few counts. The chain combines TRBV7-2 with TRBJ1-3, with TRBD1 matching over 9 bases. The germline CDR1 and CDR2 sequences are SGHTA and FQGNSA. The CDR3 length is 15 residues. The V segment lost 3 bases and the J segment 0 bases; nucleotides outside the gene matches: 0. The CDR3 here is CASSLDRGSGNTIYF. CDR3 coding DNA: TGTGCCAGCAGCTTGGACAGGGGCTCTGGAAACACCATATATTTT.

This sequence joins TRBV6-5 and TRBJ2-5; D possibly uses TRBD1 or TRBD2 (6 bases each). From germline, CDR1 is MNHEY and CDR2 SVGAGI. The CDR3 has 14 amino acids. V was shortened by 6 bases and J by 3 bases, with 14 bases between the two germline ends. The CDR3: CASRDNGGEETQYF. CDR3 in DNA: TGTGCCAGCAGGGATAACGGGGGCGAAGAGACCCAGTACTTC.

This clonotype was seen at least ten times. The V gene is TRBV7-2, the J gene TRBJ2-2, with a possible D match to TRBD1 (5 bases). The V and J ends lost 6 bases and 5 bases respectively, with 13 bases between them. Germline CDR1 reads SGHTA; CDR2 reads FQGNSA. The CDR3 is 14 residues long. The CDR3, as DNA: TGTGCCAGCAGTCTAGGCAGGGCTACCGGGGAGCTGTTTTTT. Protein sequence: CASSLGRATGELFF.

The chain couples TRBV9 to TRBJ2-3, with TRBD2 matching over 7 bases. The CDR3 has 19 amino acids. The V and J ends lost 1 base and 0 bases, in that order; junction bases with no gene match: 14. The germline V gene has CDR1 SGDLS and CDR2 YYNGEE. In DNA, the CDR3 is TGTGCCAGCAGCGTAAGCGTCCCGGCGGGAGCCCTTAGCACAGATACGCAGTATTTT. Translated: CASSVSVPAGALSTDTQYF.

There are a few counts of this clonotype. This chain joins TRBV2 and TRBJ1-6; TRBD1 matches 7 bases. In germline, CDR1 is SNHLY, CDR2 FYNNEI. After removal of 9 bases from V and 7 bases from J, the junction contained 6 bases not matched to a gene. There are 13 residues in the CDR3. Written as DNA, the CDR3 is TGTGCCAGGAGGGGACAGACCAATTCACCCCTCCACTTT. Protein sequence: CARRGQTNSPLHF.

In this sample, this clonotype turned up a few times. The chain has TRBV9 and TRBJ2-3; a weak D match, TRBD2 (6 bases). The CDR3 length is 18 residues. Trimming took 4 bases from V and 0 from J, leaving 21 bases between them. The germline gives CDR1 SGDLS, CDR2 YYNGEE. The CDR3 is CASSPNAGSRGSTDTQYF. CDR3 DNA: TGTGCCAGCAGCCCTAACGCGGGGTCTAGGGGAAGCACAGATACGCAGTATTTT.

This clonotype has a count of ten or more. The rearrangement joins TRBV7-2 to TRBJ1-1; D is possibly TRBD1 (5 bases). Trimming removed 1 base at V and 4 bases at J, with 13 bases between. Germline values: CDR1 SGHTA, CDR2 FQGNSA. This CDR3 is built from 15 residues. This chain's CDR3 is CASSLGGGVATEAFF. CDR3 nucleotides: TGTGCCAGCAGCTTAGGTGGGGGAGTAGCCACTGAAGCTTTCTTT.

The CDR3 DNA reads as TGCAGTGCTCTGATGACTAGCGGGGGAGGGGATACGCAGTATTTT. As protein: CSALMTSGGGDTQYF. The chain has TRBV20-1 and TRBJ2-3, with 12 bases fitting TRBD2. The V and J ends lost 5 bases and 6 bases, in that order; junction bases with no gene match: 9. CDR1 is DFQATT and CDR2 is SNEGSKA in the germline V gene (reference sequence). The CDR3 is 15 residues long.

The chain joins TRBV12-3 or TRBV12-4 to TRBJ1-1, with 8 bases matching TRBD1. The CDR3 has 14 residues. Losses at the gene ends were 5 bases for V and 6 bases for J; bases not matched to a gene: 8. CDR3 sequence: CASSDKQGDAEAFF. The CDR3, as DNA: TGTGCCAGCAGTGATAAACAGGGGGACGCTGAAGCTTTCTTT.

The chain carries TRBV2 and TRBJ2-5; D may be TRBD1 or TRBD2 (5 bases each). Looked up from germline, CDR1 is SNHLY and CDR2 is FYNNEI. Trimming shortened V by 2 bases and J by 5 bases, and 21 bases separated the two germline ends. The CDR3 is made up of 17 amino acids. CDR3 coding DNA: TGTGCCAGCAGTGAAAACTCGAACGGGATTGGGGGTGAGACCCAGTACTTC. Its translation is CASSENSNGIGGETQYF.

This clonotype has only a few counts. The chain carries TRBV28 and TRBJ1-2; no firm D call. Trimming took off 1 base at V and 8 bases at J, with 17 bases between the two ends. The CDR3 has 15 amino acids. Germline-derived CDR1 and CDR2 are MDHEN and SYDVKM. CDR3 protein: CASSLSGFLGLGYTF. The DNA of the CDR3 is TGTGCCAGCAGTTTATCCGGCTTTCTGGGCTTAGGCTACACCTTC.

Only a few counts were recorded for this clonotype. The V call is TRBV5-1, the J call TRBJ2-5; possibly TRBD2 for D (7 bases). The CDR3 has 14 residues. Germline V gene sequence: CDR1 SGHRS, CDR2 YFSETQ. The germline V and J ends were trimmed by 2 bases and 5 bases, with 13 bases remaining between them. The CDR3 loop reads CASSFAGAGETQYF. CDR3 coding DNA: TGCGCCAGCAGCTTCGCGGGGGCAGGGGAGACCCAGTACTTC.

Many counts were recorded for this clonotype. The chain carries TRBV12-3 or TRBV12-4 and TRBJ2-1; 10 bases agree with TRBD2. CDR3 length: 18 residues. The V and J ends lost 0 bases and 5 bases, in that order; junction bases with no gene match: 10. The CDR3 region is CASSLAGVAGGRHNEQFF. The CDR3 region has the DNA TGTGCCAGCAGTTTAGCGGGAGTAGCGGGGGGAAGGCACAATGAGCAGTTCTTC.

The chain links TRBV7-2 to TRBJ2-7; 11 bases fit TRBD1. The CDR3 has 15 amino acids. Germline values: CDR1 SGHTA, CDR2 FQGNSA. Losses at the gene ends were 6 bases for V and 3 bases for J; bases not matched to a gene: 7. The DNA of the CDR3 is TGTGCCAGCAGTACCGCGGGACAGGGGGACTACGAGCAGTACTTC. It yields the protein CASSTAGQGDYEQYF.

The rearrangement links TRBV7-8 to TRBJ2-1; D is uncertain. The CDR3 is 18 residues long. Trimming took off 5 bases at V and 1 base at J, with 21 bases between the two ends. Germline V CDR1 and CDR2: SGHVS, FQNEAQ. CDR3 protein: CASSLIRVNPESYNEQFF. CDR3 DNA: TGTGCCAGCAGCCTAATAAGGGTAAACCCCGAATCCTACAATGAGCAGTTCTTC.

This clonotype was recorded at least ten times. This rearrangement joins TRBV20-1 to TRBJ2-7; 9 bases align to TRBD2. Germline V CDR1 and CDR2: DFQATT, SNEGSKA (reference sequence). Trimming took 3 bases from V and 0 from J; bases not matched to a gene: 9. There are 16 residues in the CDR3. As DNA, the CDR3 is TGCAGTGCTAGTGATAGCGGGGGTAGTAACTCCTACGAGCAGTACTTC. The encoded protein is CSASDSGGSNSYEQYF.

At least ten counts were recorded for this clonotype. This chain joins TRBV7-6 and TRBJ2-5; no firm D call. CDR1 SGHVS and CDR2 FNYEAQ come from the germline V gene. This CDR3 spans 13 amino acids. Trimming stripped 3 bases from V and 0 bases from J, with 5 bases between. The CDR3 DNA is TGTGCCAGCAGCTTCTCGTACCAAGAGACCCAGTACTTC. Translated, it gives CASSFSYQETQYF.

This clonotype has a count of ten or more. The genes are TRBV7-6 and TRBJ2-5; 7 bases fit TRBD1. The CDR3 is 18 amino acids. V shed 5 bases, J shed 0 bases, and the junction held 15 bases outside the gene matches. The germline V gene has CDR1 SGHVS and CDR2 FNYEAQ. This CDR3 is CASSPPPRDSNNQETQYF. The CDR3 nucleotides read TGTGCCAGCAGCCCCCCCCCCCGGGACAGTAACAACCAAGAGACCCAGTACTTC.

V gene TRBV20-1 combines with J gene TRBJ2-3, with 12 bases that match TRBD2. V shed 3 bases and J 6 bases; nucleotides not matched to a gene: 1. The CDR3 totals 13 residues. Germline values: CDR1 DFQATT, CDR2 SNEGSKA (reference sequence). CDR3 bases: TGCAGTGCTAGCACTAGCGGGGGGGATACGCAGTATTTT. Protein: CSASTSGGDTQYF.

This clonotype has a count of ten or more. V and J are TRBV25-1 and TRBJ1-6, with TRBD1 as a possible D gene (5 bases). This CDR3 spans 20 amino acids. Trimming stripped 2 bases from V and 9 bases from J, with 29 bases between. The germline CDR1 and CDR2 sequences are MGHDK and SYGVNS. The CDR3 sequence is CASSEITLTDPPQGSSPLHF. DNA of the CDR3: TGTGCCAGCAGTGAAATTACCCTGACTGACCCACCTCAGGGAAGTTCACCCCTCCACTTT.

Here the CDR3 reads CASSATSGSLSEQYF. DNA for the CDR3: TGCGCCAGCAGCGCGACTAGCGGATCCCTTTCCGAGCAGTACTTC. The gene calls are TRBV4-1 and TRBJ2-7; 9 nucleotides agree with TRBD2. This CDR3 spans 15 amino acids. The germline V gene has CDR1 MGHRA and CDR2 YSYEKL. Trimming took 5 bases from V and 6 from J; bases not matched to a gene: 11.

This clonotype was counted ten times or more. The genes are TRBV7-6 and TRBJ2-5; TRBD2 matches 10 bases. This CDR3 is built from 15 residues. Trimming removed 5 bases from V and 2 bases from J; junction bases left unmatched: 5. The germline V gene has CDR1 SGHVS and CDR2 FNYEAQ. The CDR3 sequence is CASSTQRGGQETQYF. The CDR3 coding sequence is TGTGCCAGCAGCACCCAGCGGGGGGGACAAGAGACCCAGTACTTC. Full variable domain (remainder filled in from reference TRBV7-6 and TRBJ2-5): GAGVSQSPRYKVTKRGQDVALRCDPISGHVSLYWYRQALGQGPEFLTYFNYEAQQDKSGLPNDRFSAERPEGSISTLTIQRTEQRDSAMYRCASSTQRGGQETQYFGPGTRLLVL.

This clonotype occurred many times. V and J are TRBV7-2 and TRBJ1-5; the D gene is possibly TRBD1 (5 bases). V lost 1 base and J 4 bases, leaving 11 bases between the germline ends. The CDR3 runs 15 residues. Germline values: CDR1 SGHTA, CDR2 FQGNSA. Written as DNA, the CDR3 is TGTGCCAGCAGCTTAGACAGGTCTGGTAATCAGCCCCAGCATTTT. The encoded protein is CASSLDRSGNQPQHF.

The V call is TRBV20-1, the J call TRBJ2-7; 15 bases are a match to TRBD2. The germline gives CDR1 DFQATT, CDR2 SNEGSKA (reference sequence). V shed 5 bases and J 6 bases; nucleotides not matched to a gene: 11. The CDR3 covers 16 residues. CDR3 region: CSAADGGGLAGGEQYF. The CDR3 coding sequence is TGCAGTGCTGCTGACGGGGGGGGACTAGCGGGGGGCGAGCAGTACTTC.

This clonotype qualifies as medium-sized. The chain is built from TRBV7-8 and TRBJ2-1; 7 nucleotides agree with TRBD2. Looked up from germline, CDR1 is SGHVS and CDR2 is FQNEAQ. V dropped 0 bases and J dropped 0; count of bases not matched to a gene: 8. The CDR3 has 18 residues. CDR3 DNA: TGTGCCAGCAGCTTAGCGCGCCTAGCGGCTACCTCCTACAATGAGCAGTTCTTC. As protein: CASSLARLAATSYNEQFF.

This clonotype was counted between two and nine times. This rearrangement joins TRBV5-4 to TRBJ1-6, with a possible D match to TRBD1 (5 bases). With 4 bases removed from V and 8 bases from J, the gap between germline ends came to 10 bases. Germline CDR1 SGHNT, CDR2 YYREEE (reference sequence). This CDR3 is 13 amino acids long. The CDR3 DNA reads TGTGCCAGCAGCAGGGGTCTGGATTCACCCCTCCACTTT. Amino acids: CASSRGLDSPLHF.

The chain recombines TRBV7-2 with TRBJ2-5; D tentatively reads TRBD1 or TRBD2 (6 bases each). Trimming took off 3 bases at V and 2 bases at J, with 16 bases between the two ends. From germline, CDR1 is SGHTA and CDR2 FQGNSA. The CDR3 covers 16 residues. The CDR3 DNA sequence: TGTGCCAGCAGCTTGGGGTGGGGGGACAAGCAAGAGACCCAGTACTTC. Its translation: CASSLGWGDKQETQYF.